This TCR beta chain was captured in a study of Ad26.COV2.S vaccination and SARS-CoV-2 variants. Regarding this clone: Its antigen is as yet unknown.

Points from the study as a whole: The analyses of TCR breadth and depth may have understated the size of total T cell responses.

Using immunoSEQ multiplex PCR, the repertoire was profiled, and TCRdb retains in-frame clones only, with some absent. The table lists 350,000 to 400,000 clones, approximately 86% of them singletons. The CDR3 length is 13 residues. The J segment lost 4 bases and the V segment lost 5 bases, leaving 3 bases of the junction unmatched. Per the germline V gene, CDR1 is KGHSH and CDR2 is LQKENI. Treatment described: some 20 received Ad26.COV2.S at low or high dose, single or two shots; about 5 received placebo; per-sample allocation not given. Sampling happened 63 days after the first vaccine or placebo injection.

This chain joins TRBV18 and TRBJ1-1; TRBD1 agrees at 8 bases. The receptor was isolated from a person between 18 and 65 years old who received the Ad26.COV2.S COVID-19 vaccine or a placebo. The material sequenced was peripheral blood, taken in a trial of Ad26.COV2.S vaccine versus placebo. CDR3 in amino acids: CASSADRGTEAFF. CDR3 DNA sequence: TGTGCCAGCTCAGCAGACAGGGGCACTGAAGCTTTCTTT. Full variable domain (rest looked up from reference TRBV18 and TRBJ1-1): NAGVMQNPRHLVRRRGQEARLRCSPMKGHSHVYWYRQLPEEGLKFMVYLQKENIIDESGMPKERFSAEFPKEGPSILRIQQVVRGDSAAYFCASSADRGTEAFFGQGTRLTVV.